The sequence of this TCR beta chain was determined in a study of OX40 agonist ivuxolimab in advanced cancers. This CDR3 spans 13 amino acids. The V end was cut by 7 bases, the J end by 2 bases, with 12 bases between. Germline loops: CDR1 MNHEY, CDR2 SMNVEV (reference sequence). Sequenced by immunoSEQ multiplex PCR; TCRdb stores in-frame clones only, minus some. The data contain more than 60,000 clones, over 90% of them singletons. This clone was recorded once. Patients were ruled out by autoimmune disease history or systemic immunosuppression. The chain uses TRBV27 and TRBJ2-7; tentatively, D is TRBD2 (7 bases). This sample comprised CD4+ or CD8+ T cells sorted from blood, obtained in a trial of the OX40 agonist ivuxolimab. The receptor was derived from an adult with an advanced solid tumor such as melanoma, head and neck, liver or kidney cancer. In DNA form, the CDR3 reads TGTGCCAGCATCGGGCGGGGGCCCTACGAGCAGTACTTC. Encoded protein: CASIGRGPYEQYF.